There are a few counts of the clone carrying this TCR beta chain. This entry is derived from a study of blood T cell repertoires in COVID-19. The CDR3 sequence is 17 residues long. Germline values: CDR1 MGHRA, CDR2 YSYEKL. After removal of 2 bases from V and 3 bases from J, the junction contained 9 bases not matched to a gene. TCRdb's copy holds only in-frame clones and misses some; the assay was immunoSEQ multiplex PCR. Counted here are about 120,000 clones, less than 75% occurring once; the ten biggest clones make up 0.86%. The sequence was collected from a human donor with acute or convalescent COVID-19. The donor label of this sample is uncertain. The rearrangement joins TRBV4-1 to TRBJ1-2, with 10 bases matching TRBD1. Material for sequencing was peripheral blood. The CDR3 region is CASSQNLRQGAHYGYTF. The CDR3 nucleotides read TGCGCCAGCAGCCAAAATTTAAGACAGGGGGCACACTATGGCTACACCTTC.